The 5 T cell receptor beta chains reported below all come from one sample, sequenced in a study of CD8 T cells in Susac syndrome. Random hexamers were used to reverse transcribe roughly 0.45 to 1 ug of RNA. TCRdb re-called the immunoSEQ multiplex PCR reads through MiXCR, storing one row per CDR3 protein. The table has about 83,000 distinct CDR3 sequences, about 95% seen once; the top ten hold approximately 0.39%. The sample comprised CD8+ T cells from PBMCs. These receptors were obtained from a human donor with Susac syndrome.

The chain is built from TRBV16 and TRBJ2-1; weak D call: TRBD2 (5 bases). With 2 bases removed from V and 4 bases from J, the gap between germline ends came to 6 bases. Per germline, CDR1 KGHSY and CDR2 FQNENV. There are 13 residues in the CDR3. CDR3 bases: TGTGCCAGCAGCCAAACTAGTTACAATGAGCAGTTCTTC. Translation: CASSQTSYNEQFF.

This clonotype was seen once. The chain has TRBV29-1 and TRBJ1-5, with TRBD1 matching over 9 bases. Germline V gene lookup returns CDR1 SQVTM and CDR2 ANQGSEA. The CDR3 is 14 residues long. Losses at the gene ends were 0 bases for V and 11 bases for J; bases not matched to a gene: 8. CDR3 DNA sequence: TGCAGCGTTGAAGACGGGACAGGGAGTATGGCCCAGCATTTT. It is translated as CSVEDGTGSMAQHF.

This sequence joins TRBV7-8 and TRBJ2-7; D is possibly TRBD1 (5 bases). CDR3 size: 15 residues. V lost 5 bases and J lost 5, with 19 bases in between. CDR1 is SGHVS and CDR2 is FQNEAQ in the germline V gene. The CDR3 loop is CASSPLESTGHEQYF. CDR3 coding DNA: TGTGCCAGCAGCCCCCTCGAGAGCACAGGCCACGAGCAGTACTTC.

The rearrangement joins TRBV9 to TRBJ1-1; TRBD1 matches at 7 bases. CDR3 length: 16 residues. Germline loops: CDR1 SGDLS, CDR2 YYNGEE. V dropped 4 bases and J dropped 3; count of bases not matched to a gene: 12. For the CDR3, the DNA is TGTGCCAGCAGCTACTCACAGGGGTTTACTGACACTGAAGCTTTCTTT. Encoded protein: CASSYSQGFTDTEAFF.

The gene calls are TRBV19 and TRBJ2-1; D remains unclear. V lost 3 bases and J lost 10, with 10 bases in between. Germline loops: CDR1 LNHDA, CDR2 SQIVND (reference sequence). The CDR3 has 12 residues. CDR3 region: CASSIRPLEQFF. DNA of the CDR3: TGTGCCAGTAGTATCCGACCCCTCGAGCAGTTCTTC. Full variable domain (rest looked up from reference TRBV19 and TRBJ2-1): DGGITQSPKYLFRKEGQNVTLSCEQNLNHDAMYWYRQDPGQGLRLIYYSQIVNDFQKGDIAEGYSVSREKKESFPLTVTSAQKNPTAFYLCASSIRPLEQFFGPGTRLTVL.